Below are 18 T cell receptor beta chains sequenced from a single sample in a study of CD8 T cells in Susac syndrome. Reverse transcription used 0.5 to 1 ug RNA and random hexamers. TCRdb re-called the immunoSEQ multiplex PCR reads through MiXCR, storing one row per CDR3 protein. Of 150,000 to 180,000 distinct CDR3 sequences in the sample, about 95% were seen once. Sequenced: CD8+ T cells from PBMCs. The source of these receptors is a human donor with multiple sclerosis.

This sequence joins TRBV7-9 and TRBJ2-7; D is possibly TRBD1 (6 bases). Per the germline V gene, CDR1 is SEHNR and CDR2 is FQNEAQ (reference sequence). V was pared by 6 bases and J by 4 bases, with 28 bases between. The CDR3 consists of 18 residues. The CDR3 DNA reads TGTGCCAGCAGTCTCCAGATTACAGGGATGACCACCCTTTACGAGCAGTACTTC. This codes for CASSLQITGMTTLYEQYF.

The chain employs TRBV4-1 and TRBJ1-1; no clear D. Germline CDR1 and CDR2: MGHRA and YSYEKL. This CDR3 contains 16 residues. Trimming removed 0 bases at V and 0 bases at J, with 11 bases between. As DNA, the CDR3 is TGCGCCAGCAGCCAAGAGAAACAGCGCATGAACACTGAAGCTTTCTTT. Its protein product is CASSQEKQRMNTEAFF.

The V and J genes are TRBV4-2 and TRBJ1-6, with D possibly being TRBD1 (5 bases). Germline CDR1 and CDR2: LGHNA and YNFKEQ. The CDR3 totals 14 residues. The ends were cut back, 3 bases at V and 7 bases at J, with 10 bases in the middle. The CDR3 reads CASSHAPGNSPLHF. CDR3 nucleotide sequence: TGTGCCAGCAGCCATGCCCCAGGGAATTCACCCCTCCACTTT.

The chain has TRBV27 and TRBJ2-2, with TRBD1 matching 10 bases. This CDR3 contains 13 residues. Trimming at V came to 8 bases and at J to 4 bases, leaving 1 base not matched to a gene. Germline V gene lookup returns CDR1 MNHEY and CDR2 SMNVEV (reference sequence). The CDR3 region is CASGQGGTGELFF. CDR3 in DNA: TGTGCCAGCGGACAGGGGGGCACCGGGGAGCTGTTTTTT.

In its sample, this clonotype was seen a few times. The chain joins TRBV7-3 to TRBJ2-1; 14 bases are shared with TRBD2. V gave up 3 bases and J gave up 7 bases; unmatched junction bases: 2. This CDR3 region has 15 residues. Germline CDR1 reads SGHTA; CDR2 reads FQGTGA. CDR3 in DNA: TGTGCCAGCAGCTTGGGGACTAGCGGGGGTAATGAGCAGTTCTTC. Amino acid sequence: CASSLGTSGGNEQFF.

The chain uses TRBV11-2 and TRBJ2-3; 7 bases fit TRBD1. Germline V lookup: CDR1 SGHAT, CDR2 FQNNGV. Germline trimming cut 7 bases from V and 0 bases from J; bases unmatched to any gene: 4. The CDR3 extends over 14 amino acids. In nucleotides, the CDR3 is TGTGCCAGCACCCCGGGACAGAGCACAGATACGCAGTATTTT. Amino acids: CASTPGQSTDTQYF.

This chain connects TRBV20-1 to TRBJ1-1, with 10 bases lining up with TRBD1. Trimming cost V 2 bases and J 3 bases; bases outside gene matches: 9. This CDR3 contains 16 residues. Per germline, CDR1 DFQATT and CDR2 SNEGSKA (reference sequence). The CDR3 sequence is CSARSRDRGWDTEAFF. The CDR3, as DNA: TGCAGTGCTAGATCCCGGGACAGGGGTTGGGACACTGAAGCTTTCTTT.

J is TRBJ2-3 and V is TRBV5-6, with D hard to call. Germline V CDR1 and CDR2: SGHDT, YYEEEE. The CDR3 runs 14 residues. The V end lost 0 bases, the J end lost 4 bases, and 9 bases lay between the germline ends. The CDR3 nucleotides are TGTGCCAGCAGCTTGGCCCAGCTGTCAGATACGCAGTATTTT. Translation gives CASSLAQLSDTQYF.

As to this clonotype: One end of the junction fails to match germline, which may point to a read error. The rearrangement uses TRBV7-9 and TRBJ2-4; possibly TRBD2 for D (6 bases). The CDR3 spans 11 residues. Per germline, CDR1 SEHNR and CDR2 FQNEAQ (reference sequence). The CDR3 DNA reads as TGTGCCAGCAGCTTATTAGGAGGGAAACGCTTC. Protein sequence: CASSLLGGKRF.

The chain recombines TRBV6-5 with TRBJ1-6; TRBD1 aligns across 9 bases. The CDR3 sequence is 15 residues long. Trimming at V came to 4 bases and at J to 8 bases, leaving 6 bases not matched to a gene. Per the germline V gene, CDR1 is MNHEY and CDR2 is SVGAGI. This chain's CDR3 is CASSLQGARYSPLHF. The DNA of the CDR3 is TGTGCCAGCAGTTTACAGGGGGCGCGGTATTCACCCCTCCACTTT.

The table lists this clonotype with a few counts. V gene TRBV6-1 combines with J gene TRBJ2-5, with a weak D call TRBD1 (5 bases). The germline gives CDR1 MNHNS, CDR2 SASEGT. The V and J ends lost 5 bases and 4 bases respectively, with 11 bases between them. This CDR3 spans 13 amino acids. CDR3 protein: CASSQGNPETQYF. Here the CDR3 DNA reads TGTGCCAGCAGTCAGGGCAACCCAGAGACCCAGTACTTC.

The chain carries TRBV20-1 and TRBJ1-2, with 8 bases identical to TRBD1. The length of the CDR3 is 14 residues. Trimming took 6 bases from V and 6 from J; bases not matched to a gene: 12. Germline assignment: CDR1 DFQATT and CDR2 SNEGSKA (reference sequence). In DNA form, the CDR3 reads TGCAGTGCGGACCCCGGACAGGGTTGGGATGGCTACACCTTC. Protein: CSADPGQGWDGYTF.

CDR3 nucleotides: TGTGCCAGCAGCCCCCAGCCCTCGGGATACGAGCAGTACGTC. Translated: CASSPQPSGYEQYV. The chain uses TRBV3-1 and TRBJ2-7; possibly TRBD2 for D (5 bases). Germline-derived CDR1 and CDR2 are LGHDT and YNNKEL (reference sequence). The CDR3 covers 14 residues. Trimming removed 4 bases at V and 4 bases at J, with 14 bases between.

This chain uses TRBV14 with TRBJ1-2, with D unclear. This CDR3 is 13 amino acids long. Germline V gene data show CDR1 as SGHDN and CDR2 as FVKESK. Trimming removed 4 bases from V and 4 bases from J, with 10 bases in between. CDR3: CASSPNPGYGYTF. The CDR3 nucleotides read TGTGCCAGCAGCCCCAACCCGGGCTATGGCTACACCTTC.

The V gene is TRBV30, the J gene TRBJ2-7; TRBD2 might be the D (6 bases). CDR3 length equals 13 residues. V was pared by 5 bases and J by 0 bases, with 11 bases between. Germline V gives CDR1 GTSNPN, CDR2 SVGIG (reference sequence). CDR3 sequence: CAWRGASSYEQYV. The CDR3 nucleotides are TGTGCCTGGCGCGGGGCAAGCTCCTACGAGCAGTACGTC.

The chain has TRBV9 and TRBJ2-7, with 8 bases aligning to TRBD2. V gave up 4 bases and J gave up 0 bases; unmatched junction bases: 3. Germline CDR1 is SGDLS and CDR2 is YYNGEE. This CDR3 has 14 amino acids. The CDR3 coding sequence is TGTGCCAGCAGCATACTAGCGGACTCCTACGAGCAGTACTTC. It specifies CASSILADSYEQYF.

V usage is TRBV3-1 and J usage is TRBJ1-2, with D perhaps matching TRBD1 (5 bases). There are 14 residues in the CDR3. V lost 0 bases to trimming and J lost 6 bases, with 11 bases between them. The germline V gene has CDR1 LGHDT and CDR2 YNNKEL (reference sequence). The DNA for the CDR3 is TGTGCCAGCAGCCAAGATTTGACAGAAAATGGCTACACCTTC. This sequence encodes CASSQDLTENGYTF.

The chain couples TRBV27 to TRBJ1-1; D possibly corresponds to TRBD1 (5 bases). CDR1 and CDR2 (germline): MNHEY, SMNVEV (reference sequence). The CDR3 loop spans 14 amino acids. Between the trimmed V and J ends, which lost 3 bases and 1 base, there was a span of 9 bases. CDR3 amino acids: CASSFRGGNTEAFF. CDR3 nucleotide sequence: TGTGCCAGCAGTTTCCGGGGGGGGAACACTGAAGCTTTCTTT.